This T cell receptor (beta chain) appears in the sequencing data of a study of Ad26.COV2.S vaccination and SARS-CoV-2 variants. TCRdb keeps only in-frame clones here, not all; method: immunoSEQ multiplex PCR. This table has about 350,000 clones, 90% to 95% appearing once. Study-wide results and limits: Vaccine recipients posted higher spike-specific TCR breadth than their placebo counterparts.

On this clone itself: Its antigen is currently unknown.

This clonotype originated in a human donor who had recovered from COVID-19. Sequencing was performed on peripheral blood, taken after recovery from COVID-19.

The DNA of the CDR3 is TGTGCCATCATATCGGGCCAGGGGTCGTCCTCTGGCGGAAACACCATATATTTT. This translates into CAIISGQGSSSGGNTIYF. The chain employs TRBV10-3 and TRBJ1-3, with D maybe TRBD1 (6 bases). The germline gives CDR1 ENHRY, CDR2 SYGVKD. Between the trimmed V and J ends, which lost 7 bases and 4 bases, there was a span of 26 bases. This CDR3 has 18 amino acids.